This TCR beta chain was retrieved from a study of T cells expressing NK-cell markers. Overall study context: Sorted CD3+CD56+NKG2C+, CD3+CD56+NKG2C- and CD3+CD56-NKG2C+ T cells supplied TCR beta repertoires. Eight donors were sequenced, seven testing HCMV-seropositive and one testing seronegative.

The CDR3 loop spans 14 amino acids. The germline gives CDR1 DFQATT, CDR2 SNEGSKA (reference sequence). Study outcomes and limitations: Roughly 1.0-8% of CD8+ T cells in roughly six donors belonged to dominant NKG2C+ clonotypes.

TCRdb reanalyzed the 5' RACE reads and collapses them to one entry per CDR3 protein, without DNA. Listed are about 390,000 distinct CDR3 sequences; 9.5% to 12% falls within the top ten. As concerns this clonotype: Its specificity is not known.

The clonotype was recovered from a woman between 45 and 60 years old in good health. The sample was blood T cells: a sorted CD56 or NKG2C T cell subset, CD4+ or CD8+ T cells, or bulk PBMC T cells (not recorded which). This chain joins TRBV20-1 and TRBJ1-5. CDR3 sequence reads: CSASREGSNQPQHF.